This passage covers 5 T cell receptor beta chains from one sample sequenced in a study of control samples from healthy donors and cancer patients. This table comes from immunoSEQ multiplex PCR, and its TCRdb copy is limited to in-frame clones, with some not included. Here the sample spans about 170,000 clones, 70% to 90% being singletons. Source material: blood. The receptors originated from a man aged 25 to 45 in good health.

The V call is TRBV5-1, the J call TRBJ2-5; TRBD1 matches at 8 bases. Germline assignment: CDR1 SGHRS and CDR2 YFSETQ. Trimming cost V 0 bases and J 2 bases; bases outside gene matches: 6. This CDR3 has 16 amino acids. The CDR3 protein is CASSLGGQASQETQYF. CDR3 sequence (DNA): TGCGCCAGCAGCTTGGGGGGACAGGCGTCGCAAGAGACCCAGTACTTC.

The chain carries TRBV2 and TRBJ1-5; D gene uncertain. Germline CDR1 is SNHLY and CDR2 is FYNNEI. The V end was cut by 5 bases, the J end by 6 bases, with 23 bases between. There are 17 residues in the CDR3. The CDR3 nucleotides are TGTGCCAGCAGTTCCCGCGAGGGTATGGCAAGTGGTCAGCCCCAGCATTTT. Its protein product is CASSSREGMASGQPQHF.

The chain employs TRBV5-5 and TRBJ2-1; 10 positions match TRBD2. The CDR3 spans 15 residues. CDR1 SGHKS and CDR2 YYEKEE come from the germline V gene (reference sequence). J was trimmed by 8 bases and V by 3 bases; bases with no gene match: 8. CDR3 bases: TGTGCCAGCAGCTCGCTAGCGGGAGTGGTCGATGAGCAGTTCTTC. Its protein is CASSSLAGVVDEQFF.

V and J are TRBV2 and TRBJ1-6, with D maybe TRBD1 (5 bases). V was trimmed by 6 bases and J by 19 bases, leaving 25 bases between them. The CDR3 sequence is 14 residues long. Germline CDR1 and CDR2: SNHLY and FYNNEI. The CDR3, as DNA: TGTGCCAGCAGGGGGGACGGGTATAATCCAGACGGTCACTTT. Its translation is CASRGDGYNPDGHF.

The V and J genes are TRBV6-5 and TRBJ2-1; 8 bases match TRBD2. J lost 2 bases, V lost 8 bases, and 8 bases had no gene match. Germline values: CDR1 MNHEY, CDR2 SVGAGI. This CDR3 is 15 amino acids long. The CDR3: CASVPSGGPYNEQFF. The CDR3 nucleotides are TGTGCCAGCGTCCCAAGCGGGGGCCCCTACAATGAGCAGTTCTTC.